Each of the 21 T cell receptor beta chains below was sequenced from the same sample in a study of CD8 T cells in ankylosing spondylitis. Their antigen targets remain unknown. TCRdb re-called the 5' RACE reads through MiXCR, storing one row per CDR3 protein. This repertoire shows 200,000 to 250,000 distinct CDR3 sequences, 18% found once; its top ten account for approximately 42%. General study points: The study identified a TCR beta motif of under 10 highly homologous variants that appeared characteristic of ankylosing spondylitis blood.

What was sequenced was blood, either unsorted or a sorted T cell fraction (not recorded which). The receptors come from a male donor with ankylosing spondylitis.

This clonotype has a handful of counts. The V gene is TRBV10-3, the J gene TRBJ1-1; possible D gene TRBD1, 5 bases. The germline V gene has CDR1 ENHRY and CDR2 SYGVKD. V lost 9 bases, J lost 6 bases, and 14 bases lay in between. The CDR3 covers 12 residues. CDR3 coding DNA: TGTGCCATTAGGAATCAGGGCGCTGAAGCTTTCTTT. Translating gives CAIRNQGAEAFF.

CDR3 sequence (DNA): TGTGCCAGCAGTTACGACCGGGACCGATCTTATGGCTACACCTTC. This translates into CASSYDRDRSYGYTF. The chain recombines TRBV6-2 or TRBV6-3 with TRBJ1-2, with a weak D call TRBD1 (5 bases). The CDR3 is 15 residues long. Per the germline V gene, CDR1 is MNHEY and CDR2 is SVGEGT. Trimming removed 2 bases at V and 5 bases at J, with 15 bases between.

The chain carries TRBV6-5 and TRBJ1-1, with TRBD1 matching 8 bases. Germline CDR1 reads MNHEY; CDR2 reads SVGAGI. V was pared by 4 bases and J by 4 bases, with 5 bases of the junction left unmatched. The CDR3 is 14 residues long. CDR3 region: CASSFTQGVTEAFF. The CDR3 DNA reads as TGTGCCAGCAGTTTCACACAGGGGGTCACTGAAGCTTTCTTT.

This clonotype came up a few times. The rearrangement joins TRBV12-3 or TRBV12-4 to TRBJ1-6; D ambiguous. V shed 0 bases and J shed 7 bases, with 10 bases lying between them. The CDR3 covers 15 residues. For the CDR3, the DNA is TGTGCCAGCAGTTTAGCCGCGGATTGGAATTCACCCCTCCACTTT. Protein sequence: CASSLAADWNSPLHF.

The chain recombines TRBV19 with TRBJ1-1; 7 nucleotides line up with TRBD1. V lost 4 bases to trimming and J lost 5 bases; unmatched junction nucleotides: 7. The length of the CDR3 is 14 residues. The germline gives CDR1 LNHDA, CDR2 SQIVND (reference sequence). The CDR3 region has the DNA TGTGCCAGTAGTAATCCGACAGGGCTGACTGAAGCTTTCTTT. This translates into CASSNPTGLTEAFF.

The chain couples TRBV12-3 or TRBV12-4 to TRBJ2-1; 7 positions agree with TRBD2. The CDR3 runs to 15 residues. V lost 7 bases, J lost 6 bases, and 12 bases stayed unmatched. DNA for the CDR3: TGTGCCAGCACCCCGGGGAGCGGGGCCCTCAATGAGCAGTTCTTC. It specifies CASTPGSGALNEQFF.

This clonotype showed up just once. The chain couples TRBV5-4 to TRBJ1-3, with D possibly matching TRBD1 (6 bases). The CDR3 totals 16 residues. Germline lookup yields CDR1 SGHNT and CDR2 YYREEE (reference sequence). Trimming left V 4 bases short and J 0 bases short, with 14 bases between. Here the CDR3 reads CASSPGGGDSGNTIYF. The CDR3 nucleotides read TGTGCCAGCAGCCCGGGCGGGGGCGACTCTGGAAACACCATATATTTT.

This clonotype was observed a few times. The V call is TRBV6-5, the J call TRBJ2-5, with 9 bases fitting TRBD1. In germline, CDR1 is MNHEY, CDR2 SVGAGI. There are 19 residues in the CDR3. V lost 2 bases and J lost 5; bases outside the gene matches: 18. CDR3 sequence (DNA): TGTGCCAGCAGTTACGGTTTTTCCCCGGGACAGGGAGGCGTGGAGACCCAGTACTTC. As protein: CASSYGFSPGQGGVETQYF.

The chain couples TRBV4-3 to TRBJ2-3, with 7 bases aligning to TRBD2. The CDR3 length is 17 residues. Germline V gene lookup returns CDR1 LGHNA and CDR2 YSLEER. J gave up 0 bases and V 4 bases, and 10 bases lay outside the gene matches. The CDR3 region has the DNA TGCGCCAGCAGCCCCAGGGAGGGCGCCCCGAGCACAGATACGCAGTATTTT. Translated, it gives CASSPREGAPSTDTQYF.

In its sample, this clonotype was seen a few times. The genes are TRBV6-1 and TRBJ2-3, with unresolved D. Trimming stripped 6 bases from V and 0 bases from J, with 13 bases between. Germline-derived CDR1 and CDR2 are MNHNS and SASEGT. CDR3 length: 15 amino acids. The CDR3 DNA sequence: TGTGCCAGCAGCATACCGGAGCATAGCACAGATACGCAGTATTTT. Its protein is CASSIPEHSTDTQYF.

This clonotype has only a few counts. The chain is built from TRBV12-3 or TRBV12-4 and TRBJ2-7; D is unclear. This CDR3 has 10 residues. Trimming took off 8 bases at V and 11 bases at J, with 13 bases between the two ends. The CDR3 spells CASDLTWKYF. The CDR3 DNA reads as TGTGCCAGCGACCTGACTTGGAAGTACTTC.

This clonotype was detected only a few times. The CDR3 sequence: CASSLQQGSTDTQYF. For the CDR3, the DNA is TGTGCCAGCAGCTTGCAACAGGGGTCCACAGATACGCAGTATTTT. This rearrangement joins TRBV7-9 to TRBJ2-3, with 7 bases matching TRBD1. This CDR3 comprises 15 residues. Germline values: CDR1 SEHNR, CDR2 FQNEAQ (reference sequence). V lost 3 bases and J lost 2; bases outside the gene matches: 5.

The chain's CDR3 is CSVNSGGQETQYF. CDR3 sequence (DNA): TGCAGCGTTAACAGCGGGGGACAAGAGACCCAGTACTTC. The V call is TRBV29-1, the J call TRBJ2-5; 8 bases are a match to TRBD2. Trimming took 5 bases from V and 2 from J; bases not matched to a gene: 4. The germline CDR1 and CDR2 sequences are SQVTM and ANQGSEA. The CDR3 is made up of 13 amino acids.

The genes are TRBV27 and TRBJ2-2, with D tentatively TRBD2 (7 bases). This CDR3 comprises 14 residues. V was clipped by 8 bases and J by 4 bases, with 14 bases between them. Germline CDR1 reads MNHEY; CDR2 reads SMNVEV (reference sequence). The CDR3 sequence is CASAGGTPTGELFF. The CDR3, as DNA: TGTGCCAGCGCCGGGGGGACACCCACCGGGGAGCTGTTTTTT.

CDR3 residues: CASSPASGSAYEQYF. The DNA for the CDR3 is TGTGCCAGCAGTCCCGCTAGCGGGAGTGCCTACGAGCAGTACTTC. This rearrangement joins TRBV12-3 or TRBV12-4 to TRBJ2-7; 10 bases are shared with TRBD2. The CDR3 has 15 amino acids. The V segment lost 5 bases and the J segment 2 bases; nucleotides outside the gene matches: 6.

This clonotype came up a few times. This chain joins TRBV20-1 and TRBJ1-5, with TRBD1 matching over 7 bases. The CDR3 length is 17 residues. Germline CDR1 reads DFQATT; CDR2 reads SNEGSKA (reference sequence). V shed 4 bases, J shed 0 bases, and the junction held 12 bases outside the gene matches. For the CDR3, the DNA is TGCAGTGCTACCCCGGACAGGTGGGAACTTAGCAATCAGCCCCAGCATTTT. As protein: CSATPDRWELSNQPQHF.

This chain uses TRBV7-9 with TRBJ2-3; 9 bases align to TRBD2. The germline V gene has CDR1 SEHNR and CDR2 FQNEAQ (reference sequence). The CDR3 is made up of 14 amino acids. The trim removed 5 bases at V and 9 bases at J, leaving 9 bases unmatched. CDR3 in DNA: TGTGCCAGCAGCCAGCCGACTAGCGGTCACACGCAGTATTTT. Translated, it gives CASSQPTSGHTQYF.

This clonotype was detected only a few times. This chain uses TRBV13 with TRBJ2-7, with 9 bases that match TRBD2. V was pared by 5 bases and J by 3 bases, with 5 bases of the junction left unmatched. Germline CDR1 is PRHDT and CDR2 is FYEKMQ (reference sequence). This CDR3 region has 14 residues. CDR3 nucleotide sequence: TGTGCCAGCAGCCCCGGGACTAGCATCTACGAGCAGTACTTC. Translation: CASSPGTSIYEQYF.

This clonotype showed up just a few times. This sequence joins TRBV10-3 and TRBJ2-1; D is possibly TRBD1 (7 bases). Trimming left V 2 bases short and J 9 bases short, with 11 bases between. This CDR3 is built from 13 residues. Germline-derived CDR1 and CDR2 are ENHRY and SYGVKD. The CDR3 protein is CAISEAGGSEQFF. CDR3 DNA: TGTGCCATCAGTGAGGCAGGGGGGAGTGAGCAGTTCTTC.

Only a few counts were recorded for this clonotype. This chain joins TRBV6-2 or TRBV6-3 and TRBJ2-7; the D gene could be TRBD1 or TRBD2 (5 bases each). The CDR3 totals 16 residues. V was clipped by 4 bases and J by 1 base, with 17 bases between them. The V gene's germline CDR1 is MNHEY and CDR2 SVGEGT. The CDR3 sequence: CASSSLGASVSYEQYF. CDR3 coding DNA: TGTGCCAGCAGTTCCCTCGGGGCGTCGGTTTCCTACGAGCAGTACTTC.

Notes on this clonotype: Mismatch with germline at one junction end may stem from a read error. This chain connects TRBV20-1 to TRBJ1-2, with TRBD1 as a possible D gene (6 bases). The germline V gene has CDR1 DFQATT and CDR2 SNEGSKA (reference sequence). CDR3 size: 18 residues. CDR3 loop: CSAINRDTLGPESYSYTF. CDR3 in DNA: TGCAGTGCCATCAACCGGGACACACTAGGGCCTGAGAGCTATAGCTACACCTTC.